This T cell receptor beta chain comes out of a study of cytomegalovirus exposure and HLA in healthy donors. Background on the study: An earlier analysis identified 120 million or so unique TCR beta sequences in 150 million to 200 million T cells. Samples from HLA-typed donors yielded approximately 88 million unique TCRs in an early data release.

The PCR used 60 Vbeta and 13 Jbeta primers. This table comes from immunoSEQ multiplex PCR, and its TCRdb copy is limited to in-frame clones, with some not included. The table shows more than 100,000 clones, with about 74% occurring only once. Note on this clone: What it binds is not known.

Those who donated were healthy bone marrow donors. Overall study results and limits: CMV serostatus stood as the only immune exposure information on hand.

The sample comprised PBMCs. The receptor was derived from a woman in her forties or fifties in good health and CMV-seropositive.

CDR3 nucleotides: TGTGCCAGCAGCTTAATGGGGCGTTCGACAGATACGCAGTATTTT. Translation: CASSLMGRSTDTQYF. The chain uses TRBV7-2 and TRBJ2-3; D is possibly TRBD1 (5 bases). This CDR3 is 15 amino acids long. CDR1 is SGHTA and CDR2 is FQGNSA in the germline V gene. The ends were cut back, 2 bases at V and 3 bases at J, with 12 bases in the middle.